This T cell receptor beta chain originates from a study of T cell responses to AZD1222 COVID-19 vaccine (dated by TCRdb to the early 2020s). Background on the whole study: A total of approximately 240 trial participants underwent TCR sequencing, of whom around 200 received two doses of AZD1222 and around 25 received two doses of the MenACWY control vaccine. Enrollment into the trials was organized by age into subgroups of 18-55, 56-69 and 70-plus years, and those subgroups contained roughly 150, 30 and 60 TCR-sequenced participants, respectively.

The CDR3 regions of human TCRbeta chains were analyzed by immunosequencing. The original methods were these. Repertoire TCRs were checked for matches against a reference library of SARS-CoV-2-specific TCRs that had been generated using the MIRA antigen-specificity platform. Breadth meant the fraction of unique TCRs that were SARS-CoV-2-associated, whereas depth meant the fraction of total T cells that were SARS-CoV-2-associated. Each spike-specific TCR was assigned to its reactive spike region and to a CD4 or CD8 class using the MIRA data. Log10-transformed breadth and depth values were compared by one-way ANOVA with Sidak's multiple comparisons tests. The table comes from immuneACCESS by way of TCRdb, which keeps in-frame sequences with V and J called. Part of the clones is missing from these tables; in studies checked, under half for an unresolved V gene and the rest for unknown reasons. The V and J calls and clone size are taken from that table; D and trimming were inferred from the DNA. The sample table holds 200,000 to 250,000 clones, of which 85% to 95% were seen once. The ten largest clones add up to 1% of the sample.

Beyond this particular receptor, the publication reports: Participants were mostly white British, with more females than males. The authors suggested clonal diversity may have been underestimated. Because no day 14 peak-response samples were available, repertoires were characterized only after the peak T cell response. Conclusions about previously exposed vaccinees were limited because only six AZD1222 recipients were SARS-CoV-2 seropositive at baseline. After two AZD1222 doses, both the breadth and the depth of spike-specific TCRs were significantly higher than at day 0 and than in MenACWY recipients. CD4 TCRs associated with the vaccine covered the entire spike protein, and the dominant responses were in regions 160-218 and 743-854. Reportedly, close to half of the unique spike-specific TCRs recognized epitopes lying outside the regions that are mutated in the B.1.351 and B.1.1.7 variants. In the small 56-69-year group, the increase in depth fell short of significance, most likely because of low power.

The sample's time point label, decoded: baseline before first vaccination. This specimen's treatment or condition label, per the study, means: meningococcal conjugate vaccine given as trial control. Vaccinee samples came from UK trials COV001 and COV002, including a single-blind randomized controlled phase 2/3 trial of AZD1222 (ChAdOx1 nCoV-19) in healthy adults. For TCRbeta chain sequencing, PBMC samples were collected from trial participants at day 0 and at day 28 after the second dose. Details on this clone: No cognate antigen has been identified for it. Nothing much larger sits one base from this clone, and base qualities are not available.

A distance of 4 bases separates the germline ends of V and J, which lose 1 base and 9 bases respectively. CDR1 KGHSH and CDR2 LQKENI were looked up in the germline V gene. There are 11 amino acids in the CDR3, from cysteine to phenylalanine inclusive. The kept DNA is CDR3 alone, 33 bases in frame from the first base. Sequences were derived from peripheral blood, sampled on day 0 of MenACWY control vaccination. The rearranged chain carries TRBV18 and TRBJ2-1; confidence is insufficient to name the D gene. This clonotype was obtained from an adult in good health. The CDR3 reads CASSPLFEQFF. The sequence in DNA is TGTGCCAGCTCACCACTCTTTGAGCAGTTCTTC.